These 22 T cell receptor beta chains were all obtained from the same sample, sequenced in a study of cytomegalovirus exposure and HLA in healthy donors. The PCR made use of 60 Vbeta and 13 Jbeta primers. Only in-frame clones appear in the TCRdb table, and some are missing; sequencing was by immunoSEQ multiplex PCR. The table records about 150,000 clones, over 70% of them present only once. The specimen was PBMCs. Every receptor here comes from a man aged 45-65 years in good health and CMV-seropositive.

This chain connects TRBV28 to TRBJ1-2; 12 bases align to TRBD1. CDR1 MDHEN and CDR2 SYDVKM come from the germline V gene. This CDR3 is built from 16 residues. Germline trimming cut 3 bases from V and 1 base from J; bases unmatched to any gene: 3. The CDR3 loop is CASSLGTGGLNYGYTF. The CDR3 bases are TGTGCCAGCAGTTTGGGGACAGGGGGCCTTAACTATGGCTACACCTTC.

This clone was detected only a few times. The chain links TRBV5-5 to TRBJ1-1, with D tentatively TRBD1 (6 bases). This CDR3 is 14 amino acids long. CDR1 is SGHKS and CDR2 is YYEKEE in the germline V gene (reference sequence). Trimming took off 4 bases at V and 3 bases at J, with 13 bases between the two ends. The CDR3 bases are TGTGCCAGCAGCCTCGGGACACTCGACACTGAAGCTTTCTTT. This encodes CASSLGTLDTEAFF.

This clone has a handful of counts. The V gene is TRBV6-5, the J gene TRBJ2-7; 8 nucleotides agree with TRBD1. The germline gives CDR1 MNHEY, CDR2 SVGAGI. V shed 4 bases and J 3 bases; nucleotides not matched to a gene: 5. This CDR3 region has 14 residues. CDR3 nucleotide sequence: TGTGCCAGCAGTTCTTGGACAGGGAACTACGAGCAGTACTTC. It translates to CASSSWTGNYEQYF.

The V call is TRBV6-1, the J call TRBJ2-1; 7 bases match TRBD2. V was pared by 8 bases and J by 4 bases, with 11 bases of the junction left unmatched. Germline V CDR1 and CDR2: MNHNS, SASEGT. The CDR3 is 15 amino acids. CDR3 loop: CASGGGLGTYNEQFF. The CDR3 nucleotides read TGTGCCAGCGGAGGTGGACTAGGTACTTACAATGAGCAGTTCTTC.

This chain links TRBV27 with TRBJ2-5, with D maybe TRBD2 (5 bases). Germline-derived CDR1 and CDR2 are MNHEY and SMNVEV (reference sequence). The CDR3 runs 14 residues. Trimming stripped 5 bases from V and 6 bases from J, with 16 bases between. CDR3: CASSPTAREKTQYF. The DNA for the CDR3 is TGTGCCAGCAGTCCTACCGCGAGGGAGAAGACCCAGTACTTC.

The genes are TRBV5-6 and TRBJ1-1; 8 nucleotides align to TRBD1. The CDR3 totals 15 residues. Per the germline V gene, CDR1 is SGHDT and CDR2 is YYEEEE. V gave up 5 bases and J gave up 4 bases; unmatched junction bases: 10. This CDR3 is CASRVLDRDGTEAFF. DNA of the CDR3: TGTGCCAGCAGAGTATTGGACAGGGATGGCACTGAAGCTTTCTTT.

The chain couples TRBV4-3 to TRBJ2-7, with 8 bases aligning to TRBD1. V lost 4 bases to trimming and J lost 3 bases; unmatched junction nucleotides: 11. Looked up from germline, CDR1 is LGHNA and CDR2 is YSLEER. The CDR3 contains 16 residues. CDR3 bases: TGCGCCAGCAGCCCCCAAAGAGGGACAGGAAACTACGAGCAGTACTTC. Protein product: CASSPQRGTGNYEQYF.

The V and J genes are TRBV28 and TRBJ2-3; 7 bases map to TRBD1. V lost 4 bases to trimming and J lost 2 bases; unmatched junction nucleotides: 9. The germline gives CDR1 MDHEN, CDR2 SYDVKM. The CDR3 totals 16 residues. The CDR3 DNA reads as TGTGCCAGCAGTTCCTGGGACAGAACTCTCACAGATACGCAGTATTTT. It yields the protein CASSSWDRTLTDTQYF.

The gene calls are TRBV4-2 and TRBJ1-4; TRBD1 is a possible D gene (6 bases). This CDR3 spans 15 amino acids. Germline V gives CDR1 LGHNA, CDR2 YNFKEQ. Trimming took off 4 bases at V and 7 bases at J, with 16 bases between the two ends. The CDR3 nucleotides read TGTGCCAGCAGCCGGGGCCAGGGACAAGGTGAAAAACTGTTTTTT. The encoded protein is CASSRGQGQGEKLFF.

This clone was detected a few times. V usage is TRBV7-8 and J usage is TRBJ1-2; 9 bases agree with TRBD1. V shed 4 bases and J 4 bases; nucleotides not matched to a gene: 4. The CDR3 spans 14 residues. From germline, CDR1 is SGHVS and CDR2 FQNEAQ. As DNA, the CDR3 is TGTGCCAGCAGCTCGCGGACAGGGGCCTATGGCTACACCTTC. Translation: CASSSRTGAYGYTF.

CDR3 sequence: CASSLGGGGGGTDTQYF. In DNA form, the CDR3 reads TGTGCCAGCAGCTTAGGGGGCGGCGGGGGGGGCACAGATACGCAGTATTTT. The V and J genes are TRBV7-8 and TRBJ2-3; 9 nucleotides line up with TRBD2. CDR3 length equals 17 residues. The germline gives CDR1 SGHVS, CDR2 FQNEAQ. The trim removed 1 base at V and 1 base at J, leaving 6 bases unmatched.

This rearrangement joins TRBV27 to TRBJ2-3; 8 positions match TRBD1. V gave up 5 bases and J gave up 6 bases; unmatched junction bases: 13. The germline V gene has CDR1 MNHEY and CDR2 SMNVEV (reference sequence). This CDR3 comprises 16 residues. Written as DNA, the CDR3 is TGTGCCAGCAGTGCCTCGACAGGGGTACGTTTGGATACGCAGTATTTT. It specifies CASSASTGVRLDTQYF.

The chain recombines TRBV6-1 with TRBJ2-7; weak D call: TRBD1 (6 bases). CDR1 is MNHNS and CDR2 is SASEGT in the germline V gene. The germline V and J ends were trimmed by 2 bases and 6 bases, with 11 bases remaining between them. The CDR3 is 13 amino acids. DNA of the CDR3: TGTGCCAGCAGTGAAACAGGGTTCGGCGAGCAGTACTTC. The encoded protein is CASSETGFGEQYF.

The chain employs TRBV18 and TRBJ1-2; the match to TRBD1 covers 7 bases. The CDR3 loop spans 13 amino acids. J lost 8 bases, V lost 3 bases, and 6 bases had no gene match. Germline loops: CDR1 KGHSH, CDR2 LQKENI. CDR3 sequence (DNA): TGTGCCAGCTCACCTGACAGGGTGCACGGCTACACCTTC. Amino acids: CASSPDRVHGYTF.

The CDR3 bases are TGTGCCAGCAGCCGCCTCGGACAGGGGGCAGAGACCCAGTACTTC. It is translated as CASSRLGQGAETQYF. V usage is TRBV27 and J usage is TRBJ2-5; 11 positions match TRBD1. The V gene end was trimmed by 6 bases and the J gene end by 4 bases; junction bases not matched to a gene: 7. There are 15 residues in the CDR3. Looked up from germline, CDR1 is MNHEY and CDR2 is SMNVEV (reference sequence).

CDR3 loop: CASRTVSYEQYF. For the CDR3, the DNA is TGTGCCAGCAGGACAGTATCCTACGAGCAGTACTTC. V usage is TRBV6-5 and J usage is TRBJ2-7; D perhaps matches TRBD1 (5 bases). The germline gives CDR1 MNHEY, CDR2 SVGAGI. The CDR3 covers 12 residues. V was cut by 6 bases and J by 1 base, with 7 bases left in between.

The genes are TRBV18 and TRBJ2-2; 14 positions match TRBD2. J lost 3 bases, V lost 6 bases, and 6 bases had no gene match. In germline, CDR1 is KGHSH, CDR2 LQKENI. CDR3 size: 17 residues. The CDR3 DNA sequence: TGTGCCAGCTCCCGACTAGCGGGAGGGTCGGACACCGGGGAGCTGTTTTTT. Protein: CASSRLAGGSDTGELFF.

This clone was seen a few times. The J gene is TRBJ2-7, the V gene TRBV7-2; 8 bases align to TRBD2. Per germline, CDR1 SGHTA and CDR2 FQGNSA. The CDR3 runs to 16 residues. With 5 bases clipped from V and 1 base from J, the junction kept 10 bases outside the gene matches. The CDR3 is CASSRRAGGGSYEQYF. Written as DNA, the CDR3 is TGTGCCAGCAGCCGGCGGGCGGGAGGAGGGTCCTACGAGCAGTACTTC.

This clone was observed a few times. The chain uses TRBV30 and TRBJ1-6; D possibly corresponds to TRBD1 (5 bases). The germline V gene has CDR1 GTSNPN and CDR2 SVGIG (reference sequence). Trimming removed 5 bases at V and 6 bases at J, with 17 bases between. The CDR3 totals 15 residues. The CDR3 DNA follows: TGTGCCTGGGCGGGACGGAACATAATTAATTCACCCCTCCACTTT. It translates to CAWAGRNIINSPLHF.

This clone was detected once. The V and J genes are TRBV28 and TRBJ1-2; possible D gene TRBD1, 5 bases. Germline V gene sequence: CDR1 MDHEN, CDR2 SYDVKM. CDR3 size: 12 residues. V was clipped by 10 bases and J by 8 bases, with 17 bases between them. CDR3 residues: CATLRQPRGYTF. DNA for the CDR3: TGTGCCACCCTAAGACAGCCACGGGGCTACACCTTC.

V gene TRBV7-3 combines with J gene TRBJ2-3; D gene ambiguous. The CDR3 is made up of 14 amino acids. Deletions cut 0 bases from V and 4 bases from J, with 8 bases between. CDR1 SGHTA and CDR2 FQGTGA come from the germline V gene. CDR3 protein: CASSLTPSADTQYF. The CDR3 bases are TGTGCCAGCAGCTTAACCCCGTCTGCAGATACGCAGTATTTT.

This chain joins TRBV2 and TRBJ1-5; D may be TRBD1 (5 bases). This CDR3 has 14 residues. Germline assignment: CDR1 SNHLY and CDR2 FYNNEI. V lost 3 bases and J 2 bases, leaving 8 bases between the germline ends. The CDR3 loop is CASSDQGGNQPQHF. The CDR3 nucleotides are TGTGCCAGCAGTGACCAGGGTGGCAATCAGCCCCAGCATTTT.